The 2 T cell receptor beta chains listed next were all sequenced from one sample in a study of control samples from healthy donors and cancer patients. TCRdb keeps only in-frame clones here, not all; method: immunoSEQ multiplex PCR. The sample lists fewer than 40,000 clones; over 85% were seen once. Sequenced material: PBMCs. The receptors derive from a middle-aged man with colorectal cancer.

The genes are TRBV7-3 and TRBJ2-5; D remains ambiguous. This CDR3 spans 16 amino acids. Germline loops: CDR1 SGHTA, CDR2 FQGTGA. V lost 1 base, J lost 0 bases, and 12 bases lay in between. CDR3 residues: CASSLMGGLNQETQYF. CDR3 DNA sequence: TGTGCCAGCAGCTTAATGGGCGGCCTGAACCAAGAGACCCAGTACTTC.

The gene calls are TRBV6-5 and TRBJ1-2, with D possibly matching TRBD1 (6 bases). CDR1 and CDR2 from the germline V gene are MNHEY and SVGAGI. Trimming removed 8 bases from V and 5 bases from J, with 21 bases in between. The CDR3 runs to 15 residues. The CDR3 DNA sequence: TGTGCCAGCTTGGGGGCCCTTGGGGCTCCTTATGGCTACACCTTC. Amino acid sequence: CASLGALGAPYGYTF.